This TCR beta chain derives from a study of blood T cell repertoires in COVID-19. The CDR3 runs to 18 residues. Germline V gene sequence: CDR1 SGHDT, CDR2 YYEEEE. Trimming took 4 bases from V and 7 from J; bases not matched to a gene: 18. In the original analysis: Nucleated cell number was recorded as an estimate derived from reference gene primer amplification. The table came from immunoSEQ multiplex PCR; TCRdb's copy has only in-frame clones and leaves some out. From that table come the V and J calls and clone size; the DNA was used to work out D and trimming. The repertoire holds roughly 250,000 clones, with about 88% as singletons.

The sequencing input was PBMCs or T cells enriched from blood (not recorded which). The gene calls are TRBV5-6 and TRBJ2-1, with 9 positions matching TRBD2. The source of this sequence is a woman aged 45-65 years who had recovered from COVID-19. The CDR3 DNA sequence: TGTGCCAGCAGCGCACTGCCGTCTAGCGGGGCTGTAGGGAATGAGCAGTTCTTC. This encodes CASSALPSSGAVGNEQFF. The full variable domain, completed using reference TRBV5-6 and TRBJ2-1, is DAGVTQSPTHLIKTRGQQVTLRCSPKSGHDTVSWYQQALGQGPQFIFQYYEEEERQRGNFPDRFSGHQFPNYSSELNVNALLLGDSALYLCASSALPSSGAVGNEQFFGPGTRLTVL.